This T cell receptor beta chain was profiled in a study of CD8 T cells in Susac syndrome (dated by TCRdb to the late 2010s). Regarding the research as a whole: Whether CD8+ T cell activation and differentiation in Susac syndrome was antigen driven was tested using repertoire sequencing. General conclusions and limits of the study: The number of individuals in the TCR sequencing and HLA analysis was recognized as being relatively small.

The germline V gene encodes CDR1 SGHTA and CDR2 FQGNSA. Taken from cysteine to phenylalanine, the CDR3 has 15 residues. The sequence is cut down to CDR3 DNA, 45 bases in frame from base 1. V and J lose 1 base and 2 bases, and a span of 11 bases separates them. To note about this clonotype: The antigen it binds to is not known. There are no base qualities to consult, and no much larger clone falls within one base.

Peripheral blood CD8+ and CD4+ T cells from healthy donors, Susac syndrome patients and multiple sclerosis patients were profiled by high-throughput TCR beta sequencing. The multiple sclerosis controls were treatment-naive patients whose relapsing-remitting disease, either stable or active, fulfilled the revised McDonald criteria. Bulk CD8+ and CD4+ T cells were purified by magnetic negative isolation, whereas CD8+ TEMRA cells were enriched by FACS. Blood was collected in EDTA tubes and processed within 24 hours, with PBMCs isolated through density gradient centrifugation. PBMCs destined for TCR sequencing were cryopreserved in liquid nitrogen and later thawed in a 37 °C water bath. The sorted or isolated CD4+, CD8+ and CD8+ TEMRA cells reached a purity of at least 90%. RNA was extracted with the RNeasy kit and roughly 0.5 to 1 ug was reverse transcribed using random hexamers. The immunoSEQ multiplex PCR assay, which covers 54 Vbeta and 13 Jbeta segments, was used to amplify TCR beta CDR3 regions. PCR amplification bias was corrected using a synthetic template baseline for primer optimization and computational correction. In the authors' own workflow: Reads were annotated to V, D and J genes per IMGT and analyzed with immunoSEQ Analyzer, keeping only productive sequences. Clonality was computed as one minus Shannon entropy normalized by log2 of the number of productive unique sequences. Public and private clones were assessed among the 100 most prevalent clones of each patient and control. Clones were defined as Susac-specific when absent from the healthy and MS cohorts, from roughly 1,100 published viral clones and from other ImmuneACCESS disease sequences. TCRdb reprocessed the public reads (quality trimming at Q25 with fastp, clone calling with MiXCR) and kept in-frame beta chains. CDR3 protein sequences are deduplicated, and each keeps its most common genes and DNA. TCRdb, not the authors, supplied the V and J calls. This sample holds roughly 120,000 distinct CDR3 sequences; just under 95% were observed only once. In total, the top ten clones hold around 0.085% of the sample.

The clonotype originates from a human donor with multiple sclerosis. Sequenced: CD4+ T cells from PBMCs. The chain employs TRBV7-2 and TRBJ1-1; the D gene lacks a confident call. The DNA is TGTGCCAGCAGCTTAGTCGGGCAAAGAAACACTGAAGCTTTCTTT. This codes for CASSLVGQRNTEAFF. The variable domain in full, with residues beyond the CDR3 obtained from the reference TRBV7-2 and TRBJ1-1 genes, is GAGVSQSPSNKVTEKGKDVELRCDPISGHTALYWYRQSLGQGLEFLIYFQGNSAPDKSGLPSDRFSAERTGGSVSTLTIQRTQQEDSAVYLCASSLVGQRNTEAFFGQGTRLTVV.